These T cell receptor beta chains were read from a single sample in a study of beta chain features in type 1 diabetes. Sequenced by immunoSEQ multiplex PCR; TCRdb stores in-frame clones only, minus some. The table includes under 300,000 clones, around 14% detected once. The sample comprised naive CD4+ T cells from blood. These receptor sequences come from a man aged 25-40 years with type 1 diabetes. The CDR3 runs from the conserved cysteine through the conserved F or W. D genes are given only for firm matches. Clone size is given for some rows only: seen once, a few or many times, or a class if the clone is expanded.

CDR3 length | J gene | clone size | D gene | V gene | CDR3 DNA | CDR3 protein
14 | TRBJ2-7 | few | . | TRBV10-3 | TGTGCCATCAGTGAGTCCAGTGACTCCTACGAGCAGTACTTC | CAISESSDSYEQYF
11 | TRBJ1-1 | few | . | TRBV11-2 | TGTGCCAGCAGCTTAGGGAGAGTAGCTTTCTTT | CASSLGRVAFF
13 | TRBJ1-2 | few | . | TRBV11-2 | TGTGCCAGCAGCTCTTCCGTTAACTATGGCTACACCTTC | CASSSSVNYGYTF
15 | TRBJ1-4 | . | . | TRBV9 | TGTGCCAGCACCCCGAGTGGGGCGGTACGAGAAAAACTGTTTTTT | CASTPSGAVREKLFF
13 | TRBJ2-5 | . | . | TRBV5-1 | TGCGCCAGCAGCTTGGGGGAGGAAGAGACCCAGTACTTC | CASSLGEEETQYF
15 | TRBJ2-1 | . | . | TRBV25-1 | TGTGCCAGCAGTGAAGGTTACTACCTCTACAATGAGCAGTTCTTC | CASSEGYYLYNEQFF
14 | TRBJ1-4 | . | TRBD1 | TRBV7-9 | TGTGCCAGCAGCTCCAGGGACAGGGGTGAAAAACTGTTTTTT | CASSSRDRGEKLFF
15 | TRBJ2-2 | . | . | TRBV2 | TGTGCCAGCAGGGCAGACAGGATGGACACCGGGGAGCTGTTTTTT | CASRADRMDTGELFF
12 | TRBJ1-1 | few | TRBD1 | TRBV6-1 | TGTGCCAGCACGGACAGGGTTACTGAAGCTTTCTTT | CASTDRVTEAFF
13 | TRBJ1-1 | . | . | TRBV6-1 | TGTGCCAGCAGTGAAGCGATCGGGGGTGAAGCTTTCTTT | CASSEAIGGEAFF
13 | TRBJ2-5 | few | . | TRBV6-5 | TGTGCCAGCAGAAGGACAGTTCAAGAGACCCAGTACTTC | CASRRTVQETQYF
12 | TRBJ1-1 | few | TRBD1 | TRBV29-1 | TGCAGCGCCCGACAGGGCGGCACTGAAGCTTTCTTT | CSARQGGTEAFF
13 | TRBJ2-3 | few | . | TRBV9 | TGTGCCAGCAGCTCCCCCCCTACAGATACGCAGTATTTT | CASSSPPTDTQYF
15 | TRBJ2-1 | . | . | TRBV7-9 | TGTGCCAGCAGCTTAGTGCGGCGTCTCTACAATGAGCAGTTCTTC | CASSLVRRLYNEQFF
14 | TRBJ2-5 | few | . | TRBV6-1 | TGTGCCAGCAGTCAGGGGGGCCTCGGAGAGACCCAGTACTTC | CASSQGGLGETQYF
14 | TRBJ2-5 | few | TRBD1 | TRBV29-1 | TGCAGCGTCCAGGGACAGGGGGAGCAAGAGACCCAGTACTTC | CSVQGQGEQETQYF
16 | TRBJ1-4 | . | TRBD1 | TRBV5-1 | TGCGCCAGCAGCTCGGGACCAGGGGGAGGAAATGAAAAACTGTTTTTT | CASSSGPGGGNEKLFF
15 | TRBJ2-7 | few | . | TRBV11-3 | TGTGCCAGCAGCCCGGGGGTCGAGCTTCCCTACGAGCAGTACTTC | CASSPGVELPYEQYF
15 | TRBJ1-5 | . | . | TRBV5-1 | TGCGCCAGCAGTATAGGGGTTCCGAGCAATCAGCCCCAGCATTTT | CASSIGVPSNQPQHF
14 | TRBJ1-1 | few | . | TRBV21-1 | TGTGCCAGCACCGAATCTGAGCTGAACACTGAAGCTTTCTTT | CASTESELNTEAFF
14 | TRBJ1-2 | . | . | TRBV5-4 | TGTGCCAGCAGCGCCGACAGCTCGCGGTATGGCTACACCTTC | CASSADSSRYGYTF
16 | TRBJ1-5 | . | . | TRBV6-1 | TGTGCCATCAGTGAGTCCCCAGTCGAGGGCAATCAGCCCCAGCATTTT | CAISESPVEGNQPQHF